The next 27 T cell receptor beta chains were all read from a single sample in a study of cytomegalovirus exposure and HLA in healthy donors. Primers: 60 Vbeta forward and 13 Jbeta reverse. Assay: immunoSEQ multiplex PCR; the TCRdb copy retains only in-frame clones and omits some. This repertoire shows about 120,000 clones, about four fifths found once; its top ten account for approximately 8.8%. The source material was PBMCs. The receptor set was obtained from a female donor in good health and CMV-seropositive.

The chain is built from TRBV6-1 and TRBJ1-5; the D is unclear. The CDR3 contains 15 residues. Germline-derived CDR1 and CDR2 are MNHNS and SASEGT. V dropped 3 bases and J dropped 0 bases, with 9 bases sitting between them. The CDR3 nucleotides read TGTGCCAGCAGTGAGGGCCAGAATAGCAATCAGCCCCAGCATTTT. Amino acid sequence: CASSEGQNSNQPQHF.

This clone was counted a single time. The gene calls are TRBV7-9 and TRBJ1-3; no clear D gene. The CDR3 covers 12 residues. Looked up from germline, CDR1 is SEHNR and CDR2 is FQNEAQ (reference sequence). V gave up 7 bases and J gave up 11 bases, with 15 bases separating them. CDR3 protein: CASIQLEVAIYF. DNA of the CDR3: TGTGCCAGCATCCAGTTGGAGGTTGCCATATATTTT.

The genes are TRBV28 and TRBJ2-7; 7 bases are a match to TRBD1. V shed 6 bases and J 2 bases; nucleotides not matched to a gene: 7. Per the germline V gene, CDR1 is MDHEN and CDR2 is SYDVKM. CDR3 size: 14 residues. CDR3 amino acids: CASSPGTETYEQYF. The CDR3 DNA reads as TGTGCCAGCAGCCCTGGGACAGAAACCTACGAGCAGTACTTC.

This clone has only a few counts. The chain joins TRBV7-3 to TRBJ2-5; TRBD1 is a possible D gene (5 bases). The V gene lost 5 bases and the J gene lost 4 bases, with 11 bases spanning the gap. Germline CDR1 SGHTA, CDR2 FQGTGA. The CDR3 spans 13 residues. CDR3 bases: TGTGCCAGCAGCCCACTCCAGGGAGAGACCCAGTACTTC. Encoded protein: CASSPLQGETQYF.

The V call is TRBV30, the J call TRBJ2-2; TRBD1 might be the D (5 bases). This CDR3 region has 14 residues. V was shortened by 2 bases and J by 4 bases, with 11 bases between the two germline ends. The germline V gene has CDR1 GTSNPN and CDR2 SVGIG (reference sequence). CDR3 nucleotide sequence: TGTGCCTGGAGTTGGGGCGACGGCACCGGGGAGCTGTTTTTT. Protein: CAWSWGDGTGELFF.

The genes are TRBV2 and TRBJ1-1, with TRBD1 identical over 7 bases. This CDR3 comprises 15 residues. The germline gives CDR1 SNHLY, CDR2 FYNNEI. V lost 4 bases and J lost 0; bases outside the gene matches: 5. CDR3 sequence (DNA): TGTGCCAGCAGTGTCCAGGGGGTCCTGAACACTGAAGCTTTCTTT. Its protein product is CASSVQGVLNTEAFF.

This clone was seen a single time. The rearrangement uses TRBV18 and TRBJ1-4; TRBD1 is a possible D gene (6 bases). This CDR3 spans 20 amino acids. The germline CDR1 and CDR2 sequences are KGHSH and LQKENI. Between the trimmed V and J ends, which lost 4 bases and 0 bases, there was a span of 24 bases. The DNA of the CDR3 is TGTGCCAGCTCACTCCAACATCGGACAGACGCCTTTGCAACTAATGAAAAACTGTTTTTT. This codes for CASSLQHRTDAFATNEKLFF.

V gene TRBV7-9 combines with J gene TRBJ1-2; 7 positions match TRBD1. V shed 4 bases, J shed 3 bases, and the junction held 8 bases outside the gene matches. The CDR3 is made up of 15 amino acids. Germline CDR1 and CDR2: SEHNR and FQNEAQ (reference sequence). The CDR3 region has the DNA TGTGCCAGCAGCTGGGACAGTGTGTGGGACTATGGCTACACCTTC. Protein: CASSWDSVWDYGYTF.

This clone was recorded once. The chain recombines TRBV30 with TRBJ1-5, with TRBD1 matching over 7 bases. The V segment lost 0 bases and the J segment 4 bases; nucleotides outside the gene matches: 3. Germline values: CDR1 GTSNPN, CDR2 SVGIG (reference sequence). The CDR3 extends over 14 amino acids. CDR3 coding DNA: TGTGCCTGGAGTGTACACAGGGGTAATCAGCCCCAGCATTTT. Translating it yields CAWSVHRGNQPQHF.

The chain carries TRBV5-1 and TRBJ2-1; TRBD2 aligns across 8 bases. The trim removed 4 bases at V and 5 bases at J, leaving 5 bases unmatched. CDR3 length equals 14 residues. Looked up from germline, CDR1 is SGHRS and CDR2 is YFSETQ. As DNA, the CDR3 is TGCGCCAGCAGCCTCGGGGGGGCGAACAATGAGCAGTTCTTC. It translates to CASSLGGANNEQFF.

The chain uses TRBV14 and TRBJ1-3; no clear D gene. Trimming pared 1 base from V and 4 bases from J, leaving 8 bases between. The CDR3 is 14 amino acids. Germline assignment: CDR1 SGHDN and CDR2 FVKESK. Written as DNA, the CDR3 is TGTGCCAGCAGCCAAGGAGGGTTGGGAAACACCATATATTTT. Its translation: CASSQGGLGNTIYF.

The V and J genes are TRBV5-1 and TRBJ1-4; D call uncertain. V lost 0 bases and J 8 bases, leaving 14 bases between the germline ends. The CDR3 consists of 15 residues. CDR1 SGHRS and CDR2 YFSETQ come from the germline V gene. The CDR3 protein is CASSLESFLEEKLFF. In DNA, the CDR3 is TGCGCCAGCAGCTTGGAATCATTCTTGGAGGAAAAACTGTTTTTT.

The chain has TRBV6-5 and TRBJ1-4; D may be TRBD1 (5 bases). The germline V and J ends were trimmed by 2 bases and 5 bases, with 9 bases remaining between them. CDR3 length equals 14 residues. CDR1 and CDR2 (germline): MNHEY, SVGAGI. The CDR3 loop reads CASSYDSWNEKLFF. Here the CDR3 DNA reads TGTGCCAGCAGTTACGACAGCTGGAATGAAAAACTGTTTTTT.

This clone came up a few times. CDR3 in amino acids: CASSPTSGVTNYGYTF. CDR3 coding DNA: TGTGCCAGCAGCCCGACCTCCGGGGTTACTAACTATGGCTACACCTTC. The V and J genes are TRBV7-9 and TRBJ1-2; D ambiguous. The length of the CDR3 is 16 residues. V dropped 5 bases and J dropped 0 bases, with 16 bases sitting between them. Germline assignment: CDR1 SEHNR and CDR2 FQNEAQ (reference sequence).

The chain recombines TRBV10-3 with TRBJ2-2; 8 nucleotides line up with TRBD1. The CDR3 length is 14 residues. Trimming removed 6 bases from V and 3 bases from J; junction bases left unmatched: 3. Germline CDR1 ENHRY, CDR2 SYGVKD. The CDR3 bases are TGTGCCATCAGCGGACAGGGTTACACCGGGGAGCTGTTTTTT. Protein sequence: CAISGQGYTGELFF.

The V and J genes are TRBV30 and TRBJ1-2; 8 bases are shared with TRBD1. CDR1 and CDR2 (germline): GTSNPN, SVGIG (reference sequence). The trim removed 5 bases at V and 4 bases at J, leaving 6 bases unmatched. CDR3 length equals 13 residues. Here the CDR3 DNA reads TGTGCCTGGGGACAGGGACTCTCCTATGGCTACACCTTC. As protein: CAWGQGLSYGYTF. Full variable domain (rest looked up from reference TRBV30 and TRBJ1-2): SQTIHQWPATLVQPVGSPLSLECTVEGTSNPNLYWYRQAAGRGLQLLFYSVGIGQISSEVPQNLSASRPQDRQFILSSKKLLLSDSGFYLCAWGQGLSYGYTFGSGTRLTVV.

The J gene is TRBJ1-1, the V gene TRBV6-5; tentatively, D is TRBD1 (5 bases). Germline loops: CDR1 MNHEY, CDR2 SVGAGI. The ends were cut back, 7 bases at V and 3 bases at J, with 12 bases in the middle. This CDR3 is built from 13 residues. The CDR3 bases are TGTGCCAGCACATATGGAGGGGACACTGAAGCTTTCTTT. It is translated as CASTYGGDTEAFF.

V gene TRBV27 combines with J gene TRBJ1-4; D call uncertain. V was pared by 5 bases and J by 0 bases, with 10 bases between. Looked up from germline, CDR1 is MNHEY and CDR2 is SMNVEV (reference sequence). The CDR3 extends over 15 amino acids. CDR3 protein: CASSPSFATNEKLFF. CDR3 DNA: TGTGCCAGCAGTCCCTCCTTTGCAACTAATGAAAAACTGTTTTTT.

The chain uses TRBV23-1 and TRBJ1-2, with D unresolved. TRBV23-1 is an ORF; its function is uncertain. The V and J ends lost 3 bases and 2 bases respectively, with 10 bases between them. There are 14 residues in the CDR3. The CDR3 DNA reads as TGCGCCAGCAGTCAGGGTAGAGGCAACTATGGCTACACCTTC. Its protein is CASSQGRGNYGYTF.

The rearrangement links TRBV5-4 to TRBJ2-1; TRBD2 matches at 10 bases. Trimming at V came to 4 bases and at J to 1 base, leaving 2 bases not matched to a gene. The CDR3 runs 15 residues. Germline-derived CDR1 and CDR2 are SGHNT and YYREEE (reference sequence). CDR3 sequence (DNA): TGTGCCAGCAGCCGTAGCGGGGGGTCCTACAATGAGCAGTTCTTC. Residues: CASSRSGGSYNEQFF.

This clone was seen a few times. V is TRBV4-2 and J is TRBJ1-2; D may be TRBD1 (5 bases). This CDR3 region has 13 residues. Trimming removed 6 bases at V and 4 bases at J, with 12 bases between. The V gene's germline CDR1 is LGHNA and CDR2 YNFKEQ. The CDR3 DNA follows: TGTGCCAGCAGGTCGGGGGGATCCTATGGCTACACCTTC. Residues: CASRSGGSYGYTF.

The CDR3 DNA reads TGTGCCTGGAGCGTTGGAGGTAGCAATCAGCCCCAGCATTTT. It encodes CAWSVGGSNQPQHF. The V gene is TRBV30, the J gene TRBJ1-5; D unclear. This CDR3 is 14 amino acids long. Trimming removed 3 bases at V and 0 bases at J, with 9 bases between. Germline V lookup: CDR1 GTSNPN, CDR2 SVGIG (reference sequence).

The CDR3 DNA follows: TGTGCCAGCAGCTATGAGACAGGGATCTCCTACGAGCAGTACTTC. Its translation is CASSYETGISYEQYF. The chain is built from TRBV7-6 and TRBJ2-7; 7 positions agree with TRBD1. CDR3 length: 15 amino acids. Germline V gives CDR1 SGHVS, CDR2 FNYEAQ. V lost 4 bases, J lost 0 bases, and 6 bases stayed unmatched.

A few counts support this clone. This sample also contains other DNA sequences that code for the same CDR3. The rearrangement uses TRBV4-2 and TRBJ1-1; D may be TRBD1 (6 bases). Trimming removed 3 bases at V and 2 bases at J, with 13 bases between. CDR3 length: 15 residues. Germline assignment: CDR1 LGHNA and CDR2 YNFKEQ. The DNA for the CDR3 is TGTGCCAGCAGCCACTTCCAACAGGGAAACACTGAAGCTTTCTTT. It specifies CASSHFQQGNTEAFF.

V and J are TRBV9 and TRBJ2-5, with no clear D. The germline gives CDR1 SGDLS, CDR2 YYNGEE. The CDR3 has 13 residues. V gave up 2 bases and J gave up 1 base, with 6 bases separating them. The CDR3, as DNA: TGTGCCAGCAGCGTGCAGGCCCAAGAGACCCAGTACTTC. Protein sequence: CASSVQAQETQYF.

The sample holds a few counts of this clone. The V and J genes are TRBV5-8 and TRBJ2-3, with D possibly being TRBD2 (6 bases). Germline V CDR1 and CDR2: SGHTS, YDEGEE. The germline V and J ends were trimmed by 0 bases and 4 bases, with 9 bases remaining between them. The CDR3 consists of 14 residues. The CDR3 DNA sequence: TGTGCCAGCAGCTTGGCGGGGGTTGCAGATACGCAGTATTTT. Its translation is CASSLAGVADTQYF.

The chain uses TRBV6-6 and TRBJ2-7; possibly TRBD2 for D (7 bases). The ends were cut back, 3 bases at V and 1 base at J, with 13 bases in the middle. From germline, CDR1 is MNHNY and CDR2 SVGAGI (reference sequence). The CDR3 runs to 15 residues. The CDR3 bases are TGTGCCAGCAGTTATGGCAGGGGAGGGTCCTACGAGCAGTACTTC. Translating gives CASSYGRGGSYEQYF.